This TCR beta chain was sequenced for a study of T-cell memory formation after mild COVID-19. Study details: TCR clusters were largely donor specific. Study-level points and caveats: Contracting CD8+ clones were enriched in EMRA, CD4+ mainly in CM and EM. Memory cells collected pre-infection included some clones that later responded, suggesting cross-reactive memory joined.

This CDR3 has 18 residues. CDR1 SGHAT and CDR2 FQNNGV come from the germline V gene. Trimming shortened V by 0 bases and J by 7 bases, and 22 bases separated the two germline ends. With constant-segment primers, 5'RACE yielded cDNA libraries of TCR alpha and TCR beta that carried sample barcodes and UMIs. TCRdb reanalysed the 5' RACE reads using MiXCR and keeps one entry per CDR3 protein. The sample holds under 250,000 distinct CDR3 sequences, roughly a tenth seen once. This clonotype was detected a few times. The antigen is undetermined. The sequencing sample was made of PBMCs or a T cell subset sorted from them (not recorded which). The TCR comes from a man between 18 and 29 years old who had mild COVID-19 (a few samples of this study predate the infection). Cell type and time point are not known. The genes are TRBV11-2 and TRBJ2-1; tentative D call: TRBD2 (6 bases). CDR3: CASSLDRGGRPQRNEQFF. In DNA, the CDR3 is TGTGCCAGCAGCTTAGATCGAGGAGGGAGACCTCAGAGAAATGAGCAGTTCTTC.